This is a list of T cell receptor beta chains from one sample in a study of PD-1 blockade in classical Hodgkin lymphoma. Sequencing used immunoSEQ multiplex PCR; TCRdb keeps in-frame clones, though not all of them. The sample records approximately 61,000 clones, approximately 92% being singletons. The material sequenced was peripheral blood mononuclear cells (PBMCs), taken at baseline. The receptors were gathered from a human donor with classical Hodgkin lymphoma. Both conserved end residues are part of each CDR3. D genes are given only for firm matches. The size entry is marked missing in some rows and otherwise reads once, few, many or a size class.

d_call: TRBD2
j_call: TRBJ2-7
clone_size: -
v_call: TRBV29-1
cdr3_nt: TGCAGCGTTGAAGATCGGGGGGACGGTGACTACGAGCAGTACTTC
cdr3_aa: CSVEDRGDGDYEQYF

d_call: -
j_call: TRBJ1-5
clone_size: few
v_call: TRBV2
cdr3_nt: TGTGCCAGCAGGGACAGCACCTATCAGCCCCAGCATTTT
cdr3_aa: CASRDSTYQPQHF

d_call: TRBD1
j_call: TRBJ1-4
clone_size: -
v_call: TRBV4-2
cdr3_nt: TGTGCCAGCAGCCAAGATGGTAGGGGGCGCGGTGAAGAAAAACTGTTTTTT
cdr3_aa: CASSQDGRGRGEEKLFF

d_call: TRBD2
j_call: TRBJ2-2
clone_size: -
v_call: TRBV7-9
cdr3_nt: TGTGCCAGCGACATAAAACAAATAGCGGGTACAAACACCGGGGAGCTGTTTTTT
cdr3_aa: CASDIKQIAGTNTGELFF

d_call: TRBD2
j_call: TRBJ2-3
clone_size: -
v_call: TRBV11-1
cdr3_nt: TGTGCCAGCAGCGCTTCGGCTAGCGGGGCGAGGGCTACAGATACGCAGTATTTT
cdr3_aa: CASSASASGARATDTQYF

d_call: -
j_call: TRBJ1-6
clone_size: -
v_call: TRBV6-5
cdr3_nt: TGTGCCAGCAGTTACGCAGGGGACCGAGTCCATTCACCCCTCCACTTT
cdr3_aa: CASSYAGDRVHSPLHF

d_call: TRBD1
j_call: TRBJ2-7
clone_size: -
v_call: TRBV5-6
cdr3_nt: TGTGCCAGCAGCCAGGGACAGGGTCGCTACGAGCAGTACTTC
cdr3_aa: CASSQGQGRYEQYF

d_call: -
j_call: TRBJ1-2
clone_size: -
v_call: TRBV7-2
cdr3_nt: TGTGCCAGCAGCTTAGCCCTCAATTCCTATGGCTACACCTTC
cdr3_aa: CASSLALNSYGYTF

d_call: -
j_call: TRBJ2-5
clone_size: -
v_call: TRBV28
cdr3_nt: TGTGCCAGCAGTTCGGAGACCCAGTACTTC
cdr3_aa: CASSSETQYF

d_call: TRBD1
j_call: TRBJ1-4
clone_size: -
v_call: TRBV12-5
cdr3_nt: TGTGCTAGTGGTTTTTGCCCCGGGACAGAATGTGAAAAACTGTTTTTT
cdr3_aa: CASGFCPGTECEKLFF

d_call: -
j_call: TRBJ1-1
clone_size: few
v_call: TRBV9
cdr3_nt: TGTGCCAGCAGCGTAACGGGCAGGGGAAACACTGAAGCTTTCTTT
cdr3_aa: CASSVTGRGNTEAFF

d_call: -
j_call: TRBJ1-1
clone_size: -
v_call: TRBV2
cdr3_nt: TGTGCCAGCAGGCGGGACTCAGGTACTGAAGCTTTCTTT
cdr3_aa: CASRRDSGTEAFF

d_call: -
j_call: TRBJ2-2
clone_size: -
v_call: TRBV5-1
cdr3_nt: TGCGCCAGCAGCTTGGCCTGGACTGGGAGCGGGGAGCTGTTTTTT
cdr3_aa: CASSLAWTGSGELFF

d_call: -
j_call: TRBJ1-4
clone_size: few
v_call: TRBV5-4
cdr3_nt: TGTGCCAGCAGCTCTTTCGGTGAAAAACTGTTTTTT
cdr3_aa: CASSSFGEKLFF

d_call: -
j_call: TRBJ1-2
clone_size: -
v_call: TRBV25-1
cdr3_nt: TGTGCCAGCAGTGTGGGGGGGCTAACTAACTATGGCTACACCTTC
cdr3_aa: CASSVGGLTNYGYTF

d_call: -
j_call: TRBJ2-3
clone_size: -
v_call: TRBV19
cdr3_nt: TGTGCCAGTAGCCCCGGAGGGGTAGATACGCAGTATTTT
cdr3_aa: CASSPGGVDTQYF

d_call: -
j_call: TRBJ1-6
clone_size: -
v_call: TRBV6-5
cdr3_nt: TGTGCCAGCAGTTACTCAGCGGGTAATTCACCCCTCCACTTT
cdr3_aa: CASSYSAGNSPLHF

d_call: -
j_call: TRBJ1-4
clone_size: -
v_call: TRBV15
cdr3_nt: TGTGCCACCAGCGGAGCTTTTAATGAAAAACTGTTTTTT
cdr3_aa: CATSGAFNEKLFF

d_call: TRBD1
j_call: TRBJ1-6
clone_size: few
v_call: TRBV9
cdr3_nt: TGTGCCAGCAGCCCCGGGGACAGGGGCCTCCACTTT
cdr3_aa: CASSPGDRGLHF

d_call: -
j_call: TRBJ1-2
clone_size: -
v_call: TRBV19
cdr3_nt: TGTGCCAGTAGTATAGGGGAGGGGATCTTCTATGGCTACACCTTC
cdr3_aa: CASSIGEGIFYGYTF

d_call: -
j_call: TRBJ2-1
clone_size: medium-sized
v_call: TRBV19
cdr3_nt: TGTGCCAGTAGTATGGGGTACAATGAGCAGTTCTTC
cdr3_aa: CASSMGYNEQFF

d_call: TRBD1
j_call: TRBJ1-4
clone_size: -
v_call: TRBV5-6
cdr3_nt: TGTGCCAGCAGCTTGGCCGGGACAGGGGACGAAAAACTGTTTTTT
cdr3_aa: CASSLAGTGDEKLFF

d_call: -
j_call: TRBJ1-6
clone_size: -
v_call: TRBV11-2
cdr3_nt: TGTGCCAGCAGGGCGGCGGGGCATTCACCCCTCCACTTT
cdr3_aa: CASRAAGHSPLHF

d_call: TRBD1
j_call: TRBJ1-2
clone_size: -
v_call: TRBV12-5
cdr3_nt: TGTGCTAGTGGTTTGGTAGGACAGGGGTCCTATGGCTACACCTTC
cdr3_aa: CASGLVGQGSYGYTF

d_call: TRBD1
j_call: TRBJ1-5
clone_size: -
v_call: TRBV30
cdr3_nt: TGTGCCTGGAGTTCGGCAGGGGGGAACGAGGGTCAGCCCCAGCATTTT
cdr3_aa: CAWSSAGGNEGQPQHF

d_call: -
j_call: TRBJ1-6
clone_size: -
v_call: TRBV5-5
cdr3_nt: TGTGCCAGCAGCTTAGTACGTTTTAATTCACCCCTCCACTTT
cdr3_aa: CASSLVRFNSPLHF

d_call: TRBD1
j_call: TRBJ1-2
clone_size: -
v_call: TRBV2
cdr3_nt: TGTGCCAGCAGGGACCCTACAGGGGGAGATGGCTACACCTTC
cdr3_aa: CASRDPTGGDGYTF

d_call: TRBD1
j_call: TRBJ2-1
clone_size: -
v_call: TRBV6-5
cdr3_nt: TGTGCCAGCAGTTACGGGCAGGGGGAATACGATGAGCAGTTCTTC
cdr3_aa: CASSYGQGEYDEQFF

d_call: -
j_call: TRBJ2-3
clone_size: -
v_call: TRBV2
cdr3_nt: TGTGCCAGCAGTTCCCACTCCCGTACAGATACGCAGTATTTT
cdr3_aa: CASSSHSRTDTQYF

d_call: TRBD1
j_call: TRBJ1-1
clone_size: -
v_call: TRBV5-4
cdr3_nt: TGTGCCAGCAGTTACAGGGGAATGACTGAAGCTTTCTTT
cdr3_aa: CASSYRGMTEAFF

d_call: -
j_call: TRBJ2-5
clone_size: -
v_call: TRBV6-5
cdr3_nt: TGTGCCAGCAGTGGGGCAGAAGAGACCCAGTACTTC
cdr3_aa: CASSGAEETQYF

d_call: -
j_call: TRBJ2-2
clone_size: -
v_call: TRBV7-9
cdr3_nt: TGTGCCAGCAGCTTAGAGGGTACCGGGGAGCTGTTTTTT
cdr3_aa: CASSLEGTGELFF

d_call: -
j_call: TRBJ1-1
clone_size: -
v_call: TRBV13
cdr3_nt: TGTGCCAGCAGCTTGAATTCCGGGACGTTGAACACTGAAGCTTTCTTT
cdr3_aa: CASSLNSGTLNTEAFF

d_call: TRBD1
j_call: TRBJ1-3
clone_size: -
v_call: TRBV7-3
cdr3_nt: TGTGCCAGCAGTCAAGGACAGGGCAAAAATGCTGGAAACACCATATATTTT
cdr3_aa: CASSQGQGKNAGNTIYF

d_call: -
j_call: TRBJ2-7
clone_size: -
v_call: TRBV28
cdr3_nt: TGTGCCAGCAGACTGAACTACGAGCAGTACTTC
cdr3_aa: CASRLNYEQYF

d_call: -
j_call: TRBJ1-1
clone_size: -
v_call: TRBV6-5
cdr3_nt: TGTGCCAGCAGTTCCCTATCAACTGAAGCTTTCTTT
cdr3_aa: CASSSLSTEAFF

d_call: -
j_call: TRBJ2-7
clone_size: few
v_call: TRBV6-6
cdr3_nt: TGTGCCAGCAGTTACTTGGGAAATGAGCAGTACTTC
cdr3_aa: CASSYLGNEQYF

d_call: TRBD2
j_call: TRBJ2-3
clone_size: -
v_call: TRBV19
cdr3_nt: TGTGCCAGTAGTACCCGGGGTAGCGGGGGATCAGATACGCAGTATTTT
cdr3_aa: CASSTRGSGGSDTQYF

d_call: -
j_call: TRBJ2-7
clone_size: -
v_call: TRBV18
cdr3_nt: TGTGCCAGCTCACCATCGGCCCAGACCTACGAGCAGTACTTC
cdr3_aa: CASSPSAQTYEQYF

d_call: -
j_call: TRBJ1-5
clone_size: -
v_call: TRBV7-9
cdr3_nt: TGTGCCAGCAGCCTAACTATGGGGCCCCAGCATTTT
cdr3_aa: CASSLTMGPQHF

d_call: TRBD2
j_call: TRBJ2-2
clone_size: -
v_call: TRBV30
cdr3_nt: TGTGCCTGGAACCTTGGGACTAGTCTCCCCGGGGAGCTGTTTTTT
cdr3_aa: CAWNLGTSLPGELFF

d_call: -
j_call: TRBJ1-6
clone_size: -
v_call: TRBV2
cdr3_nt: TGTGCCAGCAGTGATCGGACGAATTCACCCCTCCACTTT
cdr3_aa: CASSDRTNSPLHF

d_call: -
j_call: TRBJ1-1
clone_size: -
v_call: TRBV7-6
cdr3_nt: TGTGCCAGCAGTCTACAGGCGAACACTGAAGCTTTCTTT
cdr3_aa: CASSLQANTEAFF

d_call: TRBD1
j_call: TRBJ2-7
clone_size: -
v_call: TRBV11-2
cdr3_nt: TGTGCCAGCAGCCTTACGTCCTTGGGACAGCCAATTTACGAGCAGTACTTC
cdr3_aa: CASSLTSLGQPIYEQYF

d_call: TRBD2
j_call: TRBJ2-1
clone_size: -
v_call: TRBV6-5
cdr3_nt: TGTGCCAGCAGTCAGGAGCGGGGGGGCTACAATGAGCAGTTCTTC
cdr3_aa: CASSQERGGYNEQFF

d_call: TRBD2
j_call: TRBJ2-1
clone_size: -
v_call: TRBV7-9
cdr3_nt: TGTGCCAGCAGCTTGGGTGCGGGGGGGCGTTACAATGAGCAGTTCTTC
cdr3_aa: CASSLGAGGRYNEQFF

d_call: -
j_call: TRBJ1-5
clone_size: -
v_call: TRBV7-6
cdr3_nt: TGTGCCAGCAGCGCAAATAGCAATCAGCCCCAGCATTTT
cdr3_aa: CASSANSNQPQHF